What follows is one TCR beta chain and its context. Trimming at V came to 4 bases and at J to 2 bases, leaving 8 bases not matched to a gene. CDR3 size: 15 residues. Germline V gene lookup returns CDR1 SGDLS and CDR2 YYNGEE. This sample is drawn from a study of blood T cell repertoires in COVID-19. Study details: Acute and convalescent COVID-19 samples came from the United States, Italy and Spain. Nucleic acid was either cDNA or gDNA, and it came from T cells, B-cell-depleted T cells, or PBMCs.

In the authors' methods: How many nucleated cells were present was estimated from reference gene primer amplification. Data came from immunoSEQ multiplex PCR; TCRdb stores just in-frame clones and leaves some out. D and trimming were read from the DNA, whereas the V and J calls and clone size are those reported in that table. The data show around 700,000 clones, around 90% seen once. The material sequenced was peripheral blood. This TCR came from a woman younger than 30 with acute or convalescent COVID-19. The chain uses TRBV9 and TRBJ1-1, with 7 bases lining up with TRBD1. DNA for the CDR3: TGTGCCAGCAGCCCCAGTCGACAGGGAAACACTGAAGCTTTCTTT. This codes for CASSPSRQGNTEAFF.